One and the same sample provided the 25 T cell receptor beta chains below, sequenced in a study of T-cell reconstitution after alpha-beta-depleted transplantation in children. During its preparation, the TCRbeta library received unique molecular identifiers. MiXCR was run by TCRdb on the PCR reads, yielding one entry per CDR3 protein. The table records more than 200,000 distinct CDR3 sequences, roughly a quarter of them present only once. The sample in question was PBMCs, mostly from graft donor cells, obtained 360 days after TCRalphabeta/CD19-depleted stem cell transplant. Receptor source: a female patient aged 2 to 10 who had a stem cell transplant for congenital amegakaryocytic thrombocytopenia, so the T cells may come from the graft donor.

This sequence joins TRBV6-1 and TRBJ2-7, with TRBD2 matching 8 bases. CDR1 MNHNS and CDR2 SASEGT come from the germline V gene. The V segment lost 6 bases and the J segment 1 base; nucleotides outside the gene matches: 20. The CDR3 sequence is 19 residues long. The CDR3, as DNA: TGTGCCAGCAGGGGGTCCGGGAGGGGCAGGAGTCCTACTTCCTACGAGCAGTACTTC. Translated: CASRGSGRGRSPTSYEQYF.

The chain links TRBV4-1 to TRBJ2-7; TRBD1 aligns across 7 bases. The V gene end was trimmed by 4 bases and the J gene end by 4 bases; junction bases not matched to a gene: 10. The CDR3 contains 15 residues. The germline V gene has CDR1 MGHRA and CDR2 YSYEKL. In DNA form, the CDR3 reads TGCGCCAGCAGCCCCTACCGGGACAGACTGTACGAGCAGTACTTC. The encoded protein is CASSPYRDRLYEQYF.

The chain carries TRBV5-1 and TRBJ2-5; D is possibly TRBD1 (7 bases). The CDR3 runs 14 residues. V was pared by 2 bases and J by 3 bases, with 11 bases between. Germline CDR1 and CDR2: SGHRS and YFSETQ. The CDR3, as DNA: TGCGCCAGCAGCTTCAGGGGGGAAAAAGAGACCCAGTACTTC. The encoded protein is CASSFRGEKETQYF.

The gene calls are TRBV5-1 and TRBJ2-3; the D gene is possibly TRBD2 (5 bases). The V gene lost 2 bases and the J gene lost 2 bases, with 9 bases spanning the gap. The CDR3 covers 14 residues. CDR1 is SGHRS, CDR2 YFSETQ, per germline. This chain's CDR3 is CASSFRLNTDTQYF. In DNA, the CDR3 is TGCGCCAGCAGCTTTAGACTAAACACAGATACGCAGTATTTT.

The CDR3: CASSLRQMNTEAFF. The DNA of the CDR3 is TGTGCCAGCAGCTTGCGCCAGATGAACACTGAAGCTTTCTTT. V and J are TRBV7-9 and TRBJ1-1; D unresolved. V lost 3 bases and J lost 0, with 8 bases in between. This CDR3 has 14 amino acids. Germline CDR1 SEHNR, CDR2 FQNEAQ (reference sequence).

The chain links TRBV5-5 to TRBJ2-4; 10 positions agree with TRBD2. V was pared by 4 bases and J by 8 bases, with 12 bases of the junction left unmatched. Germline CDR1 SGHKS, CDR2 YYEKEE (reference sequence). This CDR3 contains 16 residues. The CDR3 protein is CASSHGLAEGQDIQYF. CDR3 coding DNA: TGTGCCAGCAGCCATGGACTAGCGGAAGGTCAGGACATTCAGTACTTC.

J is TRBJ2-5 and V is TRBV12-3 or TRBV12-4; D is perhaps TRBD1 (6 bases). CDR3 length equals 15 residues. Trimming stripped 1 base from V and 0 bases from J, with 9 bases between. CDR3 nucleotide sequence: TGTGCCAGCAGTTTAGTTGAGGGGGACCAAGAGACCCAGTACTTC. As protein: CASSLVEGDQETQYF.

V gene TRBV7-9 combines with J gene TRBJ2-5; 7 positions match TRBD2. This CDR3 is 15 amino acids long. V lost 7 bases to trimming and J lost 3 bases; unmatched junction nucleotides: 11. CDR1 and CDR2 from the germline V gene are SEHNR and FQNEAQ (reference sequence). The CDR3 sequence: CASTYLGLAEETQYF. The DNA of the CDR3 is TGTGCCAGCACATATCTTGGTCTAGCGGAAGAGACCCAGTACTTC.

A few counts support this clonotype. This chain uses TRBV12-3 or TRBV12-4 with TRBJ2-7; D unclear. This CDR3 comprises 15 residues. The V end lost 3 bases, the J end lost 2 bases, and 14 bases lay between the germline ends. The CDR3 reads CASSLWLDNPYEQYF. The CDR3 nucleotides are TGTGCCAGCAGTTTGTGGCTAGACAATCCCTACGAGCAGTACTTC.

This clonotype has only a few counts. The rearrangement uses TRBV10-1 and TRBJ2-3; 10 bases fit TRBD2. Germline V lookup: CDR1 WNHNN, CDR2 SYGVQD (reference sequence). With 4 bases clipped from V and 3 bases from J, the junction kept 1 base outside the gene matches. This CDR3 has 14 amino acids. The CDR3 here is CASSAGLATDTQYF. CDR3 DNA sequence: TGCGCCAGCAGTGCGGGACTAGCGACAGATACGCAGTATTTT.

The chain has TRBV4-3 and TRBJ2-1; 9 bases align to TRBD2. Germline-derived CDR1 and CDR2 are LGHNA and YSLEER. The CDR3 length is 15 residues. V was clipped by 4 bases and J by 4 bases; unmatched bases: 5. The CDR3 protein is CASSPGLALYNEQFF. DNA of the CDR3: TGCGCCAGCAGCCCGGGACTAGCTCTGTACAATGAGCAGTTCTTC.

The rearrangement joins TRBV5-1 to TRBJ2-5; 7 bases fit TRBD1. This CDR3 contains 14 residues. Germline CDR1 SGHRS, CDR2 YFSETQ. With V trimmed by 4 bases and J by 1 base, 4 bases remained unmatched. This CDR3 is CASSPRDSQETQYF. The CDR3 nucleotides read TGCGCCAGCAGCCCCAGGGACAGCCAAGAGACCCAGTACTTC.

Only a few counts were recorded for this clonotype. V gene TRBV20-1 combines with J gene TRBJ2-7; 10 bases match TRBD2. In germline, CDR1 is DFQATT, CDR2 SNEGSKA (reference sequence). V lost 2 bases to trimming and J lost 2 bases; unmatched junction nucleotides: 9. CDR3 length: 16 residues. Here the CDR3 reads CSARIRSSGGTYEQYF. CDR3 bases: TGCAGTGCTAGAATTAGGTCTAGCGGGGGAACCTACGAGCAGTACTTC.

The chain links TRBV9 to TRBJ2-2, with a weak D call TRBD1 (6 bases). Germline V gene sequence: CDR1 SGDLS, CDR2 YYNGEE. This CDR3 is 17 amino acids long. V lost 0 bases to trimming and J lost 6 bases, with 18 bases between them. The CDR3: CASSVGGDIRYSGELFF. The CDR3 DNA sequence: TGTGCCAGCAGCGTAGGAGGGGACATTCGATATTCCGGGGAGCTGTTTTTT.

This clonotype was found a few times. The chain is built from TRBV10-3 and TRBJ2-1; a weak D match, TRBD1 (6 bases). Germline CDR1 is ENHRY and CDR2 is SYGVKD. The V end was cut by 10 bases, the J end by 8 bases, with 21 bases between. The CDR3 consists of 14 residues. CDR3 region: CASKQQAGVDEQFF. The CDR3 nucleotides read TGTGCCAGCAAACAACAGGCAGGGGTCGATGAGCAGTTCTTC.

This clonotype was counted many times. This chain uses TRBV2 with TRBJ1-3; 7 nucleotides agree with TRBD1. The CDR3 contains 14 residues. J lost 0 bases, V lost 6 bases, and 2 bases had no gene match. The germline CDR1 and CDR2 sequences are SNHLY and FYNNEI. DNA of the CDR3: TGTGCCAGCAGACGGGACAGCTCTGGAAACACCATATATTTT. It encodes CASRRDSSGNTIYF.

This clonotype was observed a handful of times. The chain carries TRBV20-1 and TRBJ2-4; unclear D gene. V gave up 6 bases and J gave up 0 bases, with 12 bases separating them. The CDR3 length is 14 residues. Germline V gene sequence: CDR1 DFQATT, CDR2 SNEGSKA (reference sequence). This CDR3 is CSATDPLAKNIQYF. CDR3 in DNA: TGCAGTGCAACAGACCCCTTAGCCAAAAACATTCAGTACTTC.

To note about this clonotype: A read error may produce the germline difference seen at one junction end. V usage is TRBV5-8 and J usage is TRBJ2-7, with 7 nucleotides matching TRBD2. Germline V gene sequence: CDR1 SGHTS, CDR2 YDEGEE. The CDR3 sequence is 14 residues long. CDR3 in amino acids: CAISLYPSGYEQYF. The CDR3 DNA reads TGTGCCATCAGCTTGTATCCTAGCGGCTACGAGCAGTACTTC.

The chain recombines TRBV28 with TRBJ1-4; D is ambiguous. The CDR3 totals 15 residues. In germline, CDR1 is MDHEN, CDR2 SYDVKM. The V end was cut by 5 bases, the J end by 6 bases, with 16 bases between. This chain's CDR3 is CASSPAGLADEKLFF. CDR3 in DNA: TGTGCCAGCAGTCCCGCGGGGTTGGCCGATGAAAAACTGTTTTTT.

The gene calls are TRBV20-1 and TRBJ1-6; TRBD1 matches 8 bases. Germline V CDR1 and CDR2: DFQATT, SNEGSKA (reference sequence). The ends lost 0 bases at V and 0 bases at J; junction bases unmatched: 7. The CDR3 totals 18 residues. Written as DNA, the CDR3 is TGCAGTGCTAGAGATGTCAGGGGGCATAGCTCCTATAATTCACCCCTCCACTTT. The encoded protein is CSARDVRGHSSYNSPLHF.

Only a few counts were recorded for this clonotype. The chain has TRBV30 and TRBJ2-3, with D hard to call. The germline V gene has CDR1 GTSNPN and CDR2 SVGIG (reference sequence). This CDR3 is built from 12 residues. Trimming stripped 2 bases from V and 4 bases from J, with 7 bases between. This chain's CDR3 is CAWSRRADTQYF. The CDR3 DNA sequence: TGTGCCTGGAGTAGAAGGGCAGATACGCAGTATTTT.

In this sample, this clonotype turned up a few times. The chain couples TRBV2 to TRBJ1-1; TRBD1 agrees at 7 bases. Germline-derived CDR1 and CDR2 are SNHLY and FYNNEI. The V and J ends lost 4 bases and 9 bases, in that order; junction bases with no gene match: 11. CDR3 length equals 14 residues. CDR3 sequence (DNA): TGTGCCAGCAGTGGTTTCCGCGACAGGGACAAAGCTTTCTTT. This sequence encodes CASSGFRDRDKAFF. Variable domain in full (rest from reference TRBV2 and TRBJ1-1): EPEVTQTPSHQVTQMGQEVILRCVPISNHLYFYWYRQILGQKVEFLVSFYNNEISEKSEIFDDQFSVERPDGSNFTLKIRSTKLEDSAMYFCASSGFRDRDKAFFGQGTRLTVV.

V is TRBV27 and J is TRBJ1-5; D gene uncertain. Trimming removed 1 base from V and 3 bases from J, with 10 bases in between. Looked up from germline, CDR1 is MNHEY and CDR2 is SMNVEV (reference sequence). CDR3 length: 15 residues. The CDR3 reads CASSLLYSSNQPQHF. The CDR3 DNA reads TGTGCCAGCAGTTTATTGTACAGCTCCAATCAGCCCCAGCATTTT.

V is TRBV29-1 and J is TRBJ2-1, with 16 bases identical to TRBD2. The CDR3 consists of 15 residues. V lost 3 bases and J lost 7; bases outside the gene matches: 3. Germline lookup yields CDR1 SQVTM and CDR2 ANQGSEA. The CDR3 is CSVDGTSGGANEQFF. The CDR3 nucleotides are TGCAGCGTTGATGGGACTAGCGGGGGGGCAAATGAGCAGTTCTTC.

The sample holds many counts of this clonotype. V usage is TRBV25-1 and J usage is TRBJ2-5, with 7 bases matching TRBD2. The germline V gene has CDR1 MGHDK and CDR2 SYGVNS. CDR3 size: 14 residues. J gave up 2 bases and V 5 bases, and 5 bases lay outside the gene matches. DNA for the CDR3: TGTGCCAGCAGTTGGGGTAGCGGGCAAGAGACCCAGTACTTC. Its protein product is CASSWGSGQETQYF.